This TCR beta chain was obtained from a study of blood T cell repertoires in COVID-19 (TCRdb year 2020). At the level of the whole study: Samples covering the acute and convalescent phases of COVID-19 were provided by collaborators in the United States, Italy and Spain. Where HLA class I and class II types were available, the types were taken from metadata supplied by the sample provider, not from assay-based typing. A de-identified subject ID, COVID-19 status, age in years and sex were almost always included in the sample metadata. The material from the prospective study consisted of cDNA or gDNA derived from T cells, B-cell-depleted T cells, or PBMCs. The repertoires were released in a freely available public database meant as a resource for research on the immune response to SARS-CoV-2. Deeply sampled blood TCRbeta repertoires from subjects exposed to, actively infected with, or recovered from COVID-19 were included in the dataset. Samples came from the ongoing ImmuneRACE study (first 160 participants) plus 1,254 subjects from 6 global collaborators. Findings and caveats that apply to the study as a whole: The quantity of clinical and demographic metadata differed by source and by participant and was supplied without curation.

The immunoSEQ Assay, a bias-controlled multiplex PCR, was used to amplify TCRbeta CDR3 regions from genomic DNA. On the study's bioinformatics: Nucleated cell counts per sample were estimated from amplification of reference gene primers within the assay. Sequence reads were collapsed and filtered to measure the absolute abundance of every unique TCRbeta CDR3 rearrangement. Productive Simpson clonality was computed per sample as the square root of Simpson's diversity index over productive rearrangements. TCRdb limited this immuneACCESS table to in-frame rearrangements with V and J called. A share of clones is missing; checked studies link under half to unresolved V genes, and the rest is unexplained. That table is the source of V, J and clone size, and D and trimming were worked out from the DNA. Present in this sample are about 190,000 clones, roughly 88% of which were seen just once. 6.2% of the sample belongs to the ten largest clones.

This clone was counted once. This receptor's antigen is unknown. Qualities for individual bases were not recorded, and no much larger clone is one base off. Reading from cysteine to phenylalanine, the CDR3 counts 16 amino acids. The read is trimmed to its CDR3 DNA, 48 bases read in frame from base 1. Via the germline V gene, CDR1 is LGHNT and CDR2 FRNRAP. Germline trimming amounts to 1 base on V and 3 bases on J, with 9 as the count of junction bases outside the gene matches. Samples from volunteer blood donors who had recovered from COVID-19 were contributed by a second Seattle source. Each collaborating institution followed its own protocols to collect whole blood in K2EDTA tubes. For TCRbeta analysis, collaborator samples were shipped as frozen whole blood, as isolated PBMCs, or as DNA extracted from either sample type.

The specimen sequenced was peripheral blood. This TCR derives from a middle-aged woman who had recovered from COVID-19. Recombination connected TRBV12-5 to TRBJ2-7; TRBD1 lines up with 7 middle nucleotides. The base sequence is TGTGCTAGTGGTTTGGATAGGGGGCAGGCTTTCTACGAGCAGTACTTC. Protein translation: CASGLDRGQAFYEQYF. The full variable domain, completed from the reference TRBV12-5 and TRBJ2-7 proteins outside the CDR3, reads DARVTQTPRHKVTEMGQEVTMRCQPILGHNTVFWYRQTMMQGLELLAYFRNRAPLDDSGMPKDRFSAEMPDATLATLKIQPSEPRDSAVYFCASGLDRGQAFYEQYFGPGTRLTVT.